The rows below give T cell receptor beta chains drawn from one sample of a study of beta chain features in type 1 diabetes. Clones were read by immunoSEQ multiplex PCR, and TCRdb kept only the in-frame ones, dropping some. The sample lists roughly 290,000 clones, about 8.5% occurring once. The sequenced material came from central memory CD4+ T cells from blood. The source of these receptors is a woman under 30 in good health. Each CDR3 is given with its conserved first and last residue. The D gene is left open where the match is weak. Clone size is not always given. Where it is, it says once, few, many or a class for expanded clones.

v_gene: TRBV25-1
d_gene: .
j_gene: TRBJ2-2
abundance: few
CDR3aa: CASSSSVRSGTGELFF
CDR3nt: TGTGCCAGCAGTTCCTCGGTACGCTCGGGCACCGGGGAGCTGTTTTTT

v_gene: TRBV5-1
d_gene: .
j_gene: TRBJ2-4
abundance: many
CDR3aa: CASSLVEKNIQYF
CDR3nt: TGCGCCAGCAGCTTAGTGGAGAAAAACATTCAGTACTTC

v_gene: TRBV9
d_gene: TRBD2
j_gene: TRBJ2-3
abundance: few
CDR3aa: CASTSGPRADTQYF
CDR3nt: TGTGCCAGCACTAGCGGGCCGCGGGCAGATACGCAGTATTTT

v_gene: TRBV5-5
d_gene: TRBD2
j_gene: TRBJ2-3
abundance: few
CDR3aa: CASSQDVAGGKDTQYF
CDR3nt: TGCGCCAGCAGCCAAGATGTGGCGGGAGGGAAAGATACGCAGTATTTT

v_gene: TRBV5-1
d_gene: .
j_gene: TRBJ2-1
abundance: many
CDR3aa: CASSLERSSYNEQFF
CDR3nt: TGCGCCAGCAGCTTGGAAAGGAGCTCCTACAATGAGCAGTTCTTC

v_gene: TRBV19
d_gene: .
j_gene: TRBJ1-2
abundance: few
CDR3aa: CASSIATGPNYGYTF
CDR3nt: TGTGCCAGTAGTATTGCGACAGGACCAAACTATGGCTACACCTTC

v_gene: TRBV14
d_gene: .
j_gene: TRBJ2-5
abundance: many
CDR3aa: CASSQQWETQYF
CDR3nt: TGTGCCAGCAGCCAACAATGGGAGACCCAGTACTTC

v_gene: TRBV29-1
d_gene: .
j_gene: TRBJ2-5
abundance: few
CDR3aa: CSAQSRGETQYF
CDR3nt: TGCAGCGCCCAATCACGGGGGGAGACCCAGTACTTC

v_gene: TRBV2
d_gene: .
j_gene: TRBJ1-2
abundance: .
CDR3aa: CASSEASVGARGYTF
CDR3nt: TGTGCCAGCAGTGAAGCTTCTGTCGGGGCGCGAGGCTACACCTTC

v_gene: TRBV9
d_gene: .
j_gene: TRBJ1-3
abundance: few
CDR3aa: CASSVDRASGNTIYF
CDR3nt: TGTGCCAGCAGCGTAGACAGGGCTTCTGGAAACACCATATATTTT

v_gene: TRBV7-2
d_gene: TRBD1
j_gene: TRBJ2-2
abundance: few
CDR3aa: CASETGTGYTGELFF
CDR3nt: TGTGCCAGTGAAACCGGGACAGGTTATACCGGGGAGCTGTTTTTT

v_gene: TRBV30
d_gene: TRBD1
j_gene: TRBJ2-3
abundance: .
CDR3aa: CAWSGATGGRDTQYF
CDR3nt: TGTGCCTGGAGTGGAGCCACAGGGGGCAGGGATACGCAGTATTTT

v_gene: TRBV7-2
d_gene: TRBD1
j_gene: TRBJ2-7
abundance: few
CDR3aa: CASSNRDRHYEQYF
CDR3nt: TGTGCCAGCAGCAACCGGGACAGACACTACGAGCAGTACTTC

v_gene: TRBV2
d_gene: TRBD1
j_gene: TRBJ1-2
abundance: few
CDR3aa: CASSAAGTGYGYTF
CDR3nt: TGTGCCAGCAGTGCAGCCGGGACAGGCTATGGCTACACCTTC

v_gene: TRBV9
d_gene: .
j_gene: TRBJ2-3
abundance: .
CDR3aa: CASSVEGYTDTQYF
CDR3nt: TGTGCCAGCAGCGTAGAGGGCTACACAGATACGCAGTATTTT

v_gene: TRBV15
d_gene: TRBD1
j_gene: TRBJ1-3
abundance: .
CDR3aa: CATSGGTASGNTIYF
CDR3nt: TGTGCCACCAGCGGTGGGACAGCCTCAGGAAACACCATATATTTT

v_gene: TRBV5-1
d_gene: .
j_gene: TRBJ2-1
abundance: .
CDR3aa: CASSFPGGGNEQFF
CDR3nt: TGCGCCAGCAGCTTCCCAGGGGGAGGCAATGAGCAGTTCTTC

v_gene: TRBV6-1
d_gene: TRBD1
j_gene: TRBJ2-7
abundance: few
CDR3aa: CATQGTGSYEQYF
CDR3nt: TGTGCCACCCAGGGGACAGGTTCTTACGAGCAGTACTTC

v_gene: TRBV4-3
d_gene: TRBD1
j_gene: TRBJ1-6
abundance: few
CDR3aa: CASSLGGQGDSPLHF
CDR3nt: TGCGCCAGCAGCCTTGGGGGACAGGGAGATTCACCCCTCCACTTT

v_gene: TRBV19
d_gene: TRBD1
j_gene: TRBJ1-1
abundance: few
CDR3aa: CASSMRGGQVDWENTEAFF
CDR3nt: TGTGCCAGTAGTATGCGAGGGGGACAGGTCGACTGGGAGAACACTGAAGCTTTCTTT

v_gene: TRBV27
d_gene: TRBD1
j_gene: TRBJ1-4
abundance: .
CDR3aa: CASTSDRAGEKLFF
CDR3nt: TGTGCCAGCACCTCGGACAGGGCTGGTGAAAAACTGTTTTTT

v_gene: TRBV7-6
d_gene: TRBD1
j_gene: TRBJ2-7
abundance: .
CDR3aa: CASSPGIGQARVHEQYF
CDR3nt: TGTGCCAGCAGCCCAGGAATTGGACAGGCTCGAGTCCACGAGCAGTACTTC

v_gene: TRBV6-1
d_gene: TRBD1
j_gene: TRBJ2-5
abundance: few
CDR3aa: CASAGTGVTQYF
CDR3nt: TGTGCCAGCGCCGGGACAGGGGTAACCCAGTACTTC

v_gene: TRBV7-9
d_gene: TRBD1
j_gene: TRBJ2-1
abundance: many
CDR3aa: CASSLQGNEQFF
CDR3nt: TGTGCCAGCAGCCTACAGGGGAATGAGCAGTTCTTC

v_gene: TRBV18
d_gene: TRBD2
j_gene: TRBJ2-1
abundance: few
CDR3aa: CASSPPGRETINEQFF
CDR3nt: TGTGCCAGCTCACCACCAGGGCGGGAGACAATTAATGAGCAGTTCTTC

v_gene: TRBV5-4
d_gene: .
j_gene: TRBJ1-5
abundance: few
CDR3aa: CASSLDYSQPQHF
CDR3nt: TGTGCCAGCAGCTTGGATTACAGTCAGCCCCAGCATTTT

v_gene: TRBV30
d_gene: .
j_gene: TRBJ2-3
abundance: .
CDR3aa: CAWSYGGSTDTQYF
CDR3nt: TGTGCCTGGAGTTATGGGGGTAGCACAGATACGCAGTATTTT

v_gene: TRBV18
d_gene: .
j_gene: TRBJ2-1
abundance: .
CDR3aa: CASSPRGASSYNEQFF
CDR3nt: TGTGCCAGCTCACCACGAGGCGCGAGCTCCTACAATGAGCAGTTCTTC

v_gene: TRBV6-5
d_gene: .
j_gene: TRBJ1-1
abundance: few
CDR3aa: CASSYVGGTEAFF
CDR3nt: TGTGCCAGCAGTTACGTCGGAGGCACTGAAGCTTTCTTT

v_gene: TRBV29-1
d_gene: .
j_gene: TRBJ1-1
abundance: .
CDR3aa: CSTRAGPPEAFF
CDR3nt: TGCAGCACCCGCGCGGGGCCTCCTGAAGCTTTCTTT

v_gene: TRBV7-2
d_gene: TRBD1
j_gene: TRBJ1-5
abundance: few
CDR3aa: CASSLVPGQNQPQHF
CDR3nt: TGTGCCAGCAGCTTAGTACCGGGACAGAATCAGCCCCAGCATTTT

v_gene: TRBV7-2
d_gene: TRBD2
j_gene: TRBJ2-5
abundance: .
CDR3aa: CASSLGRGEPRETQYF
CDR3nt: TGTGCCAGCAGCTTAGGGCGGGGGGAACCCCGGGAGACCCAGTACTTC

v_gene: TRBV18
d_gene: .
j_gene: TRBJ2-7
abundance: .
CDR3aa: CASSRELGYFDF
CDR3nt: TGTGCCAGCTCACGAGAGCTGGGGTACTTCGACTTC

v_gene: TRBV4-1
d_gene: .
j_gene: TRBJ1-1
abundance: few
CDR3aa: CASSQVPGPPKAEAFF
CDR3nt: TGCGCCAGCAGCCAAGTTCCGGGACCCCCGAAGGCTGAAGCTTTCTTT

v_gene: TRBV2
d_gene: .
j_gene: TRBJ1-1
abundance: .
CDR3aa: CASRFGRMNTEAFF
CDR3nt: TGTGCCAGCAGGTTCGGTCGGATGAACACTGAAGCTTTCTTT

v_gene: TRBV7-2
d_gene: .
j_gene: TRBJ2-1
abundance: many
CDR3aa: CASSGELVYNEQFF
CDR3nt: TGTGCCAGCTCAGGGGAACTCGTCTACAATGAGCAGTTCTTC

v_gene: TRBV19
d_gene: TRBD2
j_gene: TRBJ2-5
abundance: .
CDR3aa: CASSKLAGGETQYF
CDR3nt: TGTGCCAGTAGTAAGCTAGCGGGAGGGGAGACCCAGTACTTC

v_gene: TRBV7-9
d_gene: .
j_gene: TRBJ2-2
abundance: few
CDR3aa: CASSLNTGELFF
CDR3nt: TGTGCCAGCAGCCTAAACACCGGGGAGCTGTTTTTT

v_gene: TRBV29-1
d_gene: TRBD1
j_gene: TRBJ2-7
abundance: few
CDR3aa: CSVGDRQPYEQYF
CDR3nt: TGCAGCGTTGGGGACAGACAGCCCTACGAGCAGTACTTC

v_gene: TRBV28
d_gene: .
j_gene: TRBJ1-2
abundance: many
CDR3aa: CASSRWTSANYGYTF
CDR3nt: TGTGCCAGCAGTCGTTGGACATCCGCTAACTATGGCTACACCTTC

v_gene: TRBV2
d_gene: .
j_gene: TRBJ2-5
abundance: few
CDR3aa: CASSEERVGEMETQYF
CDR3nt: TGTGCCAGCAGTGAAGAAAGGGTAGGCGAAATGGAGACCCAGTACTTC

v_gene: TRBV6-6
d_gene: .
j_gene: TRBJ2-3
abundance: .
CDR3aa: CASRASGAGDTQYF
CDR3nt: TGTGCCAGCAGGGCGAGTGGGGCGGGAGATACGCAGTATTTT

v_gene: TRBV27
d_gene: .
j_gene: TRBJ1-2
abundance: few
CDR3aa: CASKPDTSTIRYTF
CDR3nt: TGTGCCAGCAAACCAGACACCTCCACGATTCGCTACACCTTC

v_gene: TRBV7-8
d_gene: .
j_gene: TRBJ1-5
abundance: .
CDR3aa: CASSLAMDQPQHF
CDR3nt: TGTGCCAGCAGCTTAGCCATGGATCAGCCCCAGCATTTT

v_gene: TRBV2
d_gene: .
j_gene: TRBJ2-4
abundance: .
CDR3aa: CASSELLVKNIQYF
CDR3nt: TGTGCCAGCAGTGAGTTACTGGTCAAAAACATTCAGTACTTC

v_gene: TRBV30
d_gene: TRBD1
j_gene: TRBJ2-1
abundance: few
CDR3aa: CAWSRGQLNEQFF
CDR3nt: TGTGCCTGGAGTCGGGGACAGCTCAATGAGCAGTTCTTC

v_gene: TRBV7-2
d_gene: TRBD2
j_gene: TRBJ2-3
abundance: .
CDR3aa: CASSLSTPSLGGTQYF
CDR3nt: TGTGCCAGCAGCTTATCCACCCCCTCTCTGGGAGGGACGCAGTATTTT

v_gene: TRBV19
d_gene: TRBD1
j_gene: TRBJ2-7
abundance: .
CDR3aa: CASSRTGTGYEQYF
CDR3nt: TGTGCCAGTAGTAGAACCGGGACAGGCTACGAGCAGTACTTC

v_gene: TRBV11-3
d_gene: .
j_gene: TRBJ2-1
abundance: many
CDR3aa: CASSLVFDAQSSYNEQFF
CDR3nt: TGTGCCAGCAGCTTAGTTTTTGACGCGCAAAGCTCCTACAATGAGCAGTTCTTC

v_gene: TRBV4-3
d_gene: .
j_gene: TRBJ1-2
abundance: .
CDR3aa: CASSQDRWVAKGYGYTF
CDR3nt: TGCGCCAGCAGCCAAGATCGGTGGGTCGCCAAGGGGTATGGCTACACCTTC

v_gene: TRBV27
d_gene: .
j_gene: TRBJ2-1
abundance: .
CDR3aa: CASRHRESAYNEQFF
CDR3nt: TGTGCCAGCAGGCACAGGGAGTCGGCCTACAATGAGCAGTTCTTC

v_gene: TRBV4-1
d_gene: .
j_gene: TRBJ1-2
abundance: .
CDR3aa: CASSVGLNYGYTF
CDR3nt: TGCGCCAGCTCCGTGGGTCTTAACTATGGCTACACCTTC

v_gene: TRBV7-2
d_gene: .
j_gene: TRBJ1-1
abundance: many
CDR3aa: CASSEGRGGTEAFF
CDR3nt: TGTGCCAGCAGCGAGGGACGCGGAGGCACTGAAGCTTTCTTT

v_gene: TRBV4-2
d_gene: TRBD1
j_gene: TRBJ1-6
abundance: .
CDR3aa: CASSQDWTGAYSPLHF
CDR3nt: TGTGCCAGCAGCCAAGATTGGACAGGGGCCTATTCACCCCTCCACTTT

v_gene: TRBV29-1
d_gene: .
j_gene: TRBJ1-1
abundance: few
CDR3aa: CSVALRMAGMNTEAFF
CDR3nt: TGCAGCGTCGCCCTTCGCATGGCAGGCATGAACACTGAAGCTTTCTTT

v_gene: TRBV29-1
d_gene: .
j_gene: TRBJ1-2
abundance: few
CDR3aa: CSVEYGYTF
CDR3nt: TGCAGCGTTGAATACGGCTACACCTTC

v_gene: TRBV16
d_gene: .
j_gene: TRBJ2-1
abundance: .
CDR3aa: CASSQTREHNEQFF
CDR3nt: TGTGCCAGCAGCCAAACCAGGGAGCACAATGAGCAGTTCTTC

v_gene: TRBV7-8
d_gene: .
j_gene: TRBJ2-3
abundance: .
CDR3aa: CASSLEGRFSTDTQYF
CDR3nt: TGTGCCAGCAGCTTAGAGGGGCGGTTCAGTACAGATACGCAGTATTTT